A single count supports the clone carrying this TCR beta chain. What it recognizes is unknown. This sample is part of a study of radiotherapy plus CTLA-4 blockade in lung cancer. Study-level background: Disease control was present in more than 30% of patients, and objective responses in less than 20%.

The CDR3 spans 15 residues. Germline CDR1 and CDR2: LGHNA and YSLEER. Overall study results and limits: According to reports, early shifts in blood T cell clones, alongside interferon-beta, forecast response most accurately. Peripheral blood showed expansion of tumor-derived TCR clones after radiotherapy and ipilimumab.

The table came from immunoSEQ multiplex PCR; TCRdb's copy has only in-frame clones and leaves some out. This table has tens of thousands of clones, less than 75% appearing once. The sequence was obtained from a human donor with non-small cell lung cancer whose response to radiotherapy plus ipilimumab could not be evaluated. The rearrangement links TRBV4-3 to TRBJ2-5; 10 bases are shared with TRBD2. The J call is in doubt because the DNA end fits TRBJ2-7 better. The sample in question was peripheral blood, obtained from a patient treated with radiotherapy plus ipilimumab. CDR3 nucleotides: TGCGCCAGCAGCTCAGGGACTAGCGTCTCCTACGAGCAGTACTTC. It is translated as CASSSGTSVSYEQYF.